A selection of T cell receptor beta chains follows, all from one sample in a study of blood T cell repertoires in COVID-19. TCRdb's table, derived via immunoSEQ multiplex PCR, lists solely in-frame clones and lacks some. The table lists more than 200,000 clones, 81% of them singletons. The sample comprised peripheral blood. The receptors originated from an elderly woman with acute or convalescent COVID-19. Each CDR3 is given with its conserved first and last residue. The order of the fields is D gene, J gene, clone size, V gene, CDR3 DNA, CDR3 protein. D genes are given only for firm matches. Where a row states a size, it is once, few, many or the class of an expanded clone; other rows omit it.

D: NA; J: TRBJ1-2; size: NA; V: TRBV28; DNA: TGTGCCAGCAGAGTCAGTTTGTCTAACTATGGCTACACCTTC; CDR3: CASRVSLSNYGYTF
D: TRBD2; J: TRBJ2-1; size: NA; V: TRBV28; DNA: TGTGCCAGCAGTTTATCGGTAGCGGGGCTGAATGAGCAGTTCTTC; CDR3: CASSLSVAGLNEQFF
D: NA; J: TRBJ1-2; size: NA; V: TRBV5-1; DNA: TGCGCCAGCAGCTTGGGTGGAGGGTCATCTAACTATGGCTACACCTTC; CDR3: CASSLGGGSSNYGYTF
D: NA; J: TRBJ2-7; size: NA; V: TRBV10-3; DNA: TGTGCCATCAGTGAGTCGAGCCCGAACCTTCCCTACGAGCAGTACTTC; CDR3: CAISESSPNLPYEQYF
D: TRBD1; J: TRBJ2-1; size: NA; V: TRBV5-1; DNA: TGCGCCAGCAGCTTGGATCAGGGGGCGATTGGTGAGCAGTTCTTC; CDR3: CASSLDQGAIGEQFF
D: TRBD1; J: TRBJ2-7; size: NA; V: TRBV5-8; DNA: TGTGCCAGCAACCGAGGACAGGGGGGGATGAACGAGCAGTACTTC; CDR3: CASNRGQGGMNEQYF
D: NA; J: TRBJ1-5; size: NA; V: TRBV6-5; DNA: TGTGCCAGCACACTCGGGATGGGTCAGCCCCAGCATTTT; CDR3: CASTLGMGQPQHF
D: TRBD1; J: TRBJ1-6; size: few; V: TRBV5-1; DNA: TGCGCCAGCAGCTATAGGGCATTTGGGACAGATAATTCACCCCTCCACTTT; CDR3: CASSYRAFGTDNSPLHF
D: NA; J: TRBJ2-6; size: once; V: TRBV6-5; DNA: TGTGCCAGCAGTTGGGCCCCCTCTGGGGCCAACGTCCTGACTTTC; CDR3: CASSWAPSGANVLTF
D: TRBD1; J: TRBJ1-5; size: NA; V: TRBV9; DNA: TGTGCCAGCAGCGCCGGGACAGGGCCGGGGGATCAGCCCCAGCATTTT; CDR3: CASSAGTGPGDQPQHF
D: TRBD2; J: TRBJ2-1; size: few; V: TRBV30; DNA: TGTGCCTGGAGTAGGCTAGCGGGAAAATACAATGAGCAGTTCTTC; CDR3: CAWSRLAGKYNEQFF
D: TRBD1; J: TRBJ2-3; size: NA; V: TRBV11-3; DNA: TGTGCCAGCGAAGGGGGCCCCGGAGCAGATACGCAGTATTTT; CDR3: CASEGGPGADTQYF
D: NA; J: TRBJ1-6; size: NA; V: TRBV28; DNA: TGTGCCACCACTTTCGGGGAGGGACTCCTCCACTTT; CDR3: CATTFGEGLLHF
D: TRBD1; J: TRBJ2-2; size: NA; V: TRBV5-1; DNA: TGCGCCAGCAGCTTGGTCGGACAGGGGGCCACCGGGGAGCTGTTTTTT; CDR3: CASSLVGQGATGELFF
D: TRBD2; J: TRBJ2-5; size: NA; V: TRBV28; DNA: TGTGCCAGCAGAGGTGGTCTAGCGGGAGCGATGGCCCAGTACTTC; CDR3: CASRGGLAGAMAQYF
D: NA; J: TRBJ2-7; size: NA; V: TRBV28; DNA: TGTGCCAGCGGACAGCAATACTACGAGCAGTACTTC; CDR3: CASGQQYYEQYF
D: NA; J: TRBJ1-2; size: NA; V: TRBV5-4; DNA: TGTGCCAGCAGCTTCCCGGGGAAGCGAAACTATGACTACACCTTC; CDR3: CASSFPGKRNYDYTF
D: NA; J: TRBJ1-2; size: NA; V: TRBV20-1; DNA: TGCAGTGCTAGTATGGGCAGATATGGCTACACCTTC; CDR3: CSASMGRYGYTF
D: NA; J: TRBJ1-1; size: few; V: TRBV7-9; DNA: TGTGCCAGCACCCCGGGGGACACTGAAGCTTTCTTT; CDR3: CASTPGDTEAFF
D: NA; J: TRBJ2-7; size: NA; V: TRBV10-1; DNA: TGCGCCAGCTCCCCAGGGTCCCAATTTTACGAGCAGTACTTC; CDR3: CASSPGSQFYEQYF
D: NA; J: TRBJ1-5; size: NA; V: TRBV21-1; DNA: TGTGCCAGGTCTCTTACCCCGGACAGAATTAGCAATCAGCCCCAGCATTTT; CDR3: CARSLTPDRISNQPQHF
D: TRBD1; J: TRBJ1-6; size: NA; V: TRBV19; DNA: TGTGCCAGTAGTTTGACAGGGGGCGATTCACCCCTCCACTTT; CDR3: CASSLTGGDSPLHF
D: NA; J: TRBJ1-2; size: NA; V: TRBV5-1; DNA: TGCGCCAGCACCTTTTCAGGGGATCCTAACTATGGCTACACCTTC; CDR3: CASTFSGDPNYGYTF
D: TRBD1; J: TRBJ1-5; size: NA; V: TRBV6-5; DNA: TGTGCCAGCAGCACGGACAGGGTTGGCAATCAGCCCCAGCATTTT; CDR3: CASSTDRVGNQPQHF
D: TRBD1; J: TRBJ1-2; size: NA; V: TRBV3-1/TRBV3-2; DNA: TGTGCCAGCAGCCATGTGGAACAGGGGATCCCCTATGGCTACACCTTC; CDR3: CASSHVEQGIPYGYTF
D: TRBD2; J: TRBJ2-2; size: NA; V: TRBV7-8; DNA: TGTGCCAGCAGCTTAGCAGCGGGGGGAAACACCGGGGAGCTGTTTTTT; CDR3: CASSLAAGGNTGELFF
D: NA; J: TRBJ1-1; size: few; V: TRBV19; DNA: TGTGCCAGTAGTATTGCGGGAGGACCGAACACTGAAGCTTTCTTT; CDR3: CASSIAGGPNTEAFF
D: NA; J: TRBJ2-6; size: NA; V: TRBV4-1; DNA: TGCGCCAGCAGCCAAGATCGGGGTTATTCTGGGGCCAACGTCCTGACTTTC; CDR3: CASSQDRGYSGANVLTF
D: NA; J: TRBJ1-1; size: NA; V: TRBV6-2/TRBV6-3; DNA: TGTGCCAGCAGTTATTACAGCACAGCTGAAGCTTTCTTT; CDR3: CASSYYSTAEAFF
D: TRBD1; J: TRBJ1-2; size: once; V: TRBV28; DNA: TGTGCCAGCAGGACAGGGGGCGGTGGCTACACCTTC; CDR3: CASRTGGGGYTF
D: NA; J: TRBJ1-2; size: NA; V: TRBV9; DNA: TGTGCCAGCAGCGTAGGACAGTTACCTAACTATGGCTACACCTTC; CDR3: CASSVGQLPNYGYTF
D: TRBD2; J: TRBJ2-5; size: NA; V: TRBV7-8; DNA: TGTGCCAGCAGCCGGGGGGGGTTGACAGTCCAAGAGACCCAGTACTTC; CDR3: CASSRGGLTVQETQYF
D: NA; J: TRBJ2-1; size: NA; V: TRBV6-5; DNA: TGTGCCAGCAGGGGAACGGGACTCATCAATGAGCAGTTCTTC; CDR3: CASRGTGLINEQFF
D: TRBD2; J: TRBJ2-3; size: once; V: TRBV5-4; DNA: TGTGCCAGCAGCTTGGGGCTAGCGGGAGGACTCAGCACAGATACGCAGTATTTT; CDR3: CASSLGLAGGLSTDTQYF
D: NA; J: TRBJ1-1; size: NA; V: TRBV3-1/TRBV3-2; DNA: TGTGCCAGCGGCCACGGGGGGGGCACTGAAGCTTTCTTT; CDR3: CASGHGGGTEAFF
D: NA; J: TRBJ1-6; size: NA; V: TRBV3-1/TRBV3-2; DNA: TGTGCCAGCAGCTCAGGGCAGAGCTCCTATAATTCACCCCTCCACTTT; CDR3: CASSSGQSSYNSPLHF
D: NA; J: TRBJ1-2; size: NA; V: TRBV7-8; DNA: TGTGCCAGCAGCCTTTTGAACATTGGCTACACCTTC; CDR3: CASSLLNIGYTF
D: TRBD2; J: TRBJ2-7; size: NA; V: TRBV28; DNA: TGTGCCAGCAGATTCGCCGCTAGCGGACCCGCGCCTTACGAGCAGTACTTC; CDR3: CASRFAASGPAPYEQYF
D: TRBD2; J: TRBJ2-5; size: NA; V: TRBV6-5; DNA: TGTGCCAGCAGTCCTCTAGCGGGAGGGGATGTGACCCAGTACTTC; CDR3: CASSPLAGGDVTQYF
D: NA; J: TRBJ2-4; size: NA; V: TRBV19; DNA: TGTGCCAGTAGTACAGGGACTCCCTTATCGACTCAGTACTTC; CDR3: CASSTGTPLSTQYF
D: TRBD2; J: TRBJ2-1; size: NA; V: TRBV29-1; DNA: TGCAGCGTACGTACTAGCGGAGGGGACAATGAGCAGTTCTTC; CDR3: CSVRTSGGDNEQFF
D: TRBD1; J: TRBJ1-6; size: NA; V: TRBV3-1/TRBV3-2; DNA: TGTGCCAGCAGCGCCAATCCCCAGGGGGATTCACCCCTCCACTTT; CDR3: CASSANPQGDSPLHF
D: NA; J: TRBJ2-7; size: NA; V: TRBV6-6; DNA: TGTGCCAGCAGTGCTTCAGGGAATCTATTGTACGAGCAGTACTTC; CDR3: CASSASGNLLYEQYF
D: TRBD2; J: TRBJ2-7; size: NA; V: TRBV11-2; DNA: TGTGCCAGCAGCCCCAGGGGCGGGAGGGCCGGCTACGAGCAGTACTTC; CDR3: CASSPRGGRAGYEQYF
D: NA; J: TRBJ2-5; size: NA; V: TRBV3-1/TRBV3-2; DNA: TGTGCCAGCAGCCAGCTACAGAACCCCGTGGAGACCCAGTACTTC; CDR3: CASSQLQNPVETQYF
D: NA; J: TRBJ2-5; size: few; V: TRBV6-5; DNA: TGTGCCAGCAGCCAACCCGGGGGACAAGAGACCCAGTACTTC; CDR3: CASSQPGGQETQYF
D: NA; J: TRBJ1-1; size: NA; V: TRBV24-1; DNA: TGTGCCACCAGTGATCCCACAGGGGAAGCTTTCTTT; CDR3: CATSDPTGEAFF
D: TRBD2; J: TRBJ2-6; size: NA; V: TRBV30; DNA: TGTGCCTGGAGCGCCGGGGGGACGGTCCTGACTTTC; CDR3: CAWSAGGTVLTF
D: NA; J: TRBJ2-1; size: NA; V: TRBV7-2; DNA: TGTGCCAGCAGCTTAGCGGGAGATTACAATGAGCAGTTCTTC; CDR3: CASSLAGDYNEQFF
D: TRBD2; J: TRBJ2-5; size: NA; V: TRBV4-1; DNA: TGCGCCAGCAGCCAAGCCATCCTAGCGGGGGGACAAGAGACCCAGTACTTC; CDR3: CASSQAILAGGQETQYF
D: TRBD1; J: TRBJ2-7; size: NA; V: TRBV11-2; DNA: TGTGCCAGCAGCCTAAACCGACAGGGCTACGAGCAGTACTTC; CDR3: CASSLNRQGYEQYF
D: NA; J: TRBJ1-3; size: once; V: TRBV7-2; DNA: TGTGCCAGCAGCCTGGAGACAGGAGCTGGAAACACCATATATTTT; CDR3: CASSLETGAGNTIYF